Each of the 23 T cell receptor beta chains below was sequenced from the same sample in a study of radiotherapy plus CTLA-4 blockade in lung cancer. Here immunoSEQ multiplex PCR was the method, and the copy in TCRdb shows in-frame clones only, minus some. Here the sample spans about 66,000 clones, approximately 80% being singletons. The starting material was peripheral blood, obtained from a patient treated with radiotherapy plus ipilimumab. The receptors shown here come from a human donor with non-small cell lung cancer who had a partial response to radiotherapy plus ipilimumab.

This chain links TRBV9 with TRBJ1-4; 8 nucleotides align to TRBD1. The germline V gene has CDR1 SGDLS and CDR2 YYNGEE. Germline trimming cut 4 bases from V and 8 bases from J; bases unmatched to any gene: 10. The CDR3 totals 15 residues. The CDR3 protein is CASSPTTGEGEKLFF. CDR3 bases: TGTGCCAGCAGCCCCACGACAGGGGAGGGGGAAAAACTGTTTTTT. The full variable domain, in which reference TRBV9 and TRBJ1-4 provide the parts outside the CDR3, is DSGVTQTPKHLITATGQRVTLRCSPRSGDLSVYWYQQSLDQGLQFLIQYYNGEERAKGNILERFSAQQFPDLHSELNLSSLELGDSALYFCASSPTTGEGEKLFFGSGTQLSVL.

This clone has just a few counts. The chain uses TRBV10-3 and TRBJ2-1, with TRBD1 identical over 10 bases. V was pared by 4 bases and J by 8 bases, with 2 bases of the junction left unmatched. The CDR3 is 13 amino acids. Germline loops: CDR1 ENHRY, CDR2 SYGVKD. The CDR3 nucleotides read TGTGCCATCAGTGCGGGGACAGGGGATGAGCAGTTCTTC. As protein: CAISAGTGDEQFF.

The CDR3 DNA is TGTGCCACCTCCGGGTATGAGCAGTTCTTC. This gives the protein CATSGYEQFF. V gene TRBV28 combines with J gene TRBJ2-1; D is undetermined. CDR1 is MDHEN and CDR2 is SYDVKM in the germline V gene. Trimming took off 10 bases at V and 8 bases at J, with 9 bases between the two ends. The CDR3 has 10 amino acids.

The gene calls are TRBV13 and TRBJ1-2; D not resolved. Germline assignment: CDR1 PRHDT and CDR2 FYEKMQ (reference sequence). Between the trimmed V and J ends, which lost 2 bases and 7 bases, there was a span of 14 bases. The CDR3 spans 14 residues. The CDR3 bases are TGTGCCAGCAGCTTACATCCTTCAGATGGTGGCTACACCTTC. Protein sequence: CASSLHPSDGGYTF.

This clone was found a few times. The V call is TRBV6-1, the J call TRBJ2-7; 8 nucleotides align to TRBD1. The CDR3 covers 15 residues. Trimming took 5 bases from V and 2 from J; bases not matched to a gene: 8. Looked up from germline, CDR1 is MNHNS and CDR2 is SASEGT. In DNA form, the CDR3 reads TGTGCCAGCAGTACCCAGACAGGGGCCCCCTACGAGCAGTACTTC. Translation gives CASSTQTGAPYEQYF.

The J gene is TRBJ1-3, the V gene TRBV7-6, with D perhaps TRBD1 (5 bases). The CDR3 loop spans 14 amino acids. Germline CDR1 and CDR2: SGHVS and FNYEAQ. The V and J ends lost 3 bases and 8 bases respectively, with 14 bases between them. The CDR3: CASSLGTGRDTIYF. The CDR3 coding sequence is TGTGCCAGCAGCTTGGGGACGGGGAGGGACACCATATATTTT.

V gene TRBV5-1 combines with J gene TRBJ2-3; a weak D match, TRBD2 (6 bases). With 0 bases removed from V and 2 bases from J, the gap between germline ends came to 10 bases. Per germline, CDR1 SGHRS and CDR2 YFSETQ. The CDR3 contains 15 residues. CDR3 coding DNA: TGCGCCAGCAGCTTGGGGCGGGGCCCCACAGATACGCAGTATTTT. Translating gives CASSLGRGPTDTQYF.

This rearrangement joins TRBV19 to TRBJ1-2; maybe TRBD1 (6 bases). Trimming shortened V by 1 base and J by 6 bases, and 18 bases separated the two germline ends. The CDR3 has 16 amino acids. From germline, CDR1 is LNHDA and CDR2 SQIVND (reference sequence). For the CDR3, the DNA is TGTGCCAGTAGTATAGGGTCGGGGGGGCAAGGAGATGGCTACACCTTC. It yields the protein CASSIGSGGQGDGYTF.

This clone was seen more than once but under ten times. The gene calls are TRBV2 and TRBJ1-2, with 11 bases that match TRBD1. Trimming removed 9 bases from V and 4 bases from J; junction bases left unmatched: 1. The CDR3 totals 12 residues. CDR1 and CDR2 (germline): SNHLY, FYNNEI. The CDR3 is CASGTGGYGYTF. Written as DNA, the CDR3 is TGTGCCAGTGGGACAGGGGGCTATGGCTACACCTTC.

The CDR3 nucleotides are TGCACCAGCAGCCAAGATCAGACAGGTCGGGCTTACACTGAAGCTTTCTTT. It encodes CTSSQDQTGRAYTEAFF. This chain joins TRBV1 and TRBJ1-1; TRBD1 is the table's D call and was not checked against the DNA. TRBV1 is a recognized pseudogene. The CDR3 is made up of 17 amino acids.

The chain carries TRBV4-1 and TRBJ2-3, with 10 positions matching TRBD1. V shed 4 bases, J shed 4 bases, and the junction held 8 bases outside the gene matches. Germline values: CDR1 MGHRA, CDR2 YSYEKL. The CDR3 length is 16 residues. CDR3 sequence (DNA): TGCGCCAGCAGCCGAGGGGGACAGGGGTTCCCAGATACGCAGTATTTT. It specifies CASSRGGQGFPDTQYF.

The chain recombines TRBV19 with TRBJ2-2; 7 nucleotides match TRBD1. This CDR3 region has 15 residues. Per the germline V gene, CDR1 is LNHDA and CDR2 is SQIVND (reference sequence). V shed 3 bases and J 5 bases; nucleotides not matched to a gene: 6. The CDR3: CASSIRGLGTGELFF. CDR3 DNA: TGTGCCAGTAGTATTAGGGGGCTGGGTACCGGGGAGCTGTTTTTT. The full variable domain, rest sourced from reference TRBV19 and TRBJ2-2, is DGGITQSPKYLFRKEGQNVTLSCEQNLNHDAMYWYRQDPGQGLRLIYYSQIVNDFQKGDIAEGYSVSREKKESFPLTVTSAQKNPTAFYLCASSIRGLGTGELFFGEGSRLTVL.

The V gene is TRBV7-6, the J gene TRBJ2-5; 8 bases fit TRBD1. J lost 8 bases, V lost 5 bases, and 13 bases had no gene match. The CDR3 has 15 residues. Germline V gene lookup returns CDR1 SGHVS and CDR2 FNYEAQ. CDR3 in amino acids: CASSPAGTGGDTQYF. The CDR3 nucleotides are TGTGCCAGCAGCCCAGCTGGGACAGGCGGTGATACCCAGTACTTC.

DNA for the CDR3: TGTGCCAGCAGCGTAGAGCCCCGGCTAAGCGGTTCCTACGAGCAGTACTTC. Translating gives CASSVEPRLSGSYEQYF. The chain recombines TRBV9 with TRBJ2-7, with D perhaps TRBD2 (5 bases). Germline assignment: CDR1 SGDLS and CDR2 YYNGEE. V dropped 0 bases and J dropped 1 base, with 17 bases sitting between them. CDR3 size: 17 residues.

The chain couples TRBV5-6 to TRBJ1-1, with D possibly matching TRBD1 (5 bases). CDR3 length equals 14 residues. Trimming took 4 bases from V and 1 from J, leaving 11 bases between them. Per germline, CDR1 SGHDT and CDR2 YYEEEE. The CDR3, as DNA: TGTGCCAGCAGCGGCCAGGGAAGGAACACTGAAGCTTTCTTT. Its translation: CASSGQGRNTEAFF.

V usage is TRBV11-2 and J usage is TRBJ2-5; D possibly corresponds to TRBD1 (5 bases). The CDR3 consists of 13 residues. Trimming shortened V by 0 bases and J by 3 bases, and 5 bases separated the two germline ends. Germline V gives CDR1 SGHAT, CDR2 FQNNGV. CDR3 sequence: CASSLDREETQYF. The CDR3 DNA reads TGTGCCAGCAGCTTAGACAGGGAAGAGACCCAGTACTTC.

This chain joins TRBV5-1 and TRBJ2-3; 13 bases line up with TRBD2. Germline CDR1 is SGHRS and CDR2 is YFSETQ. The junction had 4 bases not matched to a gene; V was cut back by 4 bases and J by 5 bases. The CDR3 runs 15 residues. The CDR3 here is CASSPGTSGKDTQYF. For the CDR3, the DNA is TGCGCCAGCAGCCCCGGGACTAGCGGGAAAGATACGCAGTATTTT.

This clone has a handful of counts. The CDR3 region is CASSQGQGSYGYTF. Here the CDR3 DNA reads TGTGCCAGCAGCCAGGGACAGGGCAGCTATGGCTACACCTTC. This chain links TRBV7-9 with TRBJ1-2, with TRBD1 matching over 9 bases. In germline, CDR1 is SEHNR, CDR2 FQNEAQ (reference sequence). V was pared by 5 bases and J by 4 bases, with 5 bases of the junction left unmatched. This CDR3 region has 14 residues.

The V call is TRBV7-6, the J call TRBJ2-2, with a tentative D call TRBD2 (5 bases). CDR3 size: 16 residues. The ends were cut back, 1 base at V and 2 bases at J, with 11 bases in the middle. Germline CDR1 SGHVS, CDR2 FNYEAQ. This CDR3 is CASSLGLASNTGELFF. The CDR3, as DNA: TGTGCCAGCAGCTTAGGGCTAGCAAGCAACACCGGGGAGCTGTTTTTT.

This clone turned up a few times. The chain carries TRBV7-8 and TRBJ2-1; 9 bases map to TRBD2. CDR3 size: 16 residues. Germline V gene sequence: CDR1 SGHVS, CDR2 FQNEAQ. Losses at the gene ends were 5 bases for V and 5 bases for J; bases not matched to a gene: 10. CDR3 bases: TGTGCCAGCAGCCCTCGGATAGCGGGAGCCAACAATGAGCAGTTCTTC. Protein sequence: CASSPRIAGANNEQFF.

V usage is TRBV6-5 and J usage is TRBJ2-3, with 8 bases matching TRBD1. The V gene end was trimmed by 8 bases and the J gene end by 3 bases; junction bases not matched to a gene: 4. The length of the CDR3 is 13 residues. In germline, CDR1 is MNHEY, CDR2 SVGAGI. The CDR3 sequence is CASDRTGTDTQYF. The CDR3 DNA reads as TGTGCCAGCGATCGGACAGGGACAGATACGCAGTATTTT.

The CDR3 region is CASRQGSNEQFF. As DNA, the CDR3 is TGTGCCAGCAGGCAGGGTTCCAATGAGCAGTTCTTC. This rearrangement joins TRBV27 to TRBJ2-1; D is perhaps TRBD1 (5 bases). Germline values: CDR1 MNHEY, CDR2 SMNVEV (reference sequence). The V end was cut by 6 bases, the J end by 6 bases, with 9 bases between. There are 12 residues in the CDR3.

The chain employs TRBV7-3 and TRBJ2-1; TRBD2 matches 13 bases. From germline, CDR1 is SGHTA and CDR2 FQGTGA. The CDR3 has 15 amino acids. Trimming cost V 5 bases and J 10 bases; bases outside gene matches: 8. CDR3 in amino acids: CASSPGTSGIAEQFF. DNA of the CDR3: TGTGCCAGCAGCCCCGGGACTAGCGGGATTGCGGAGCAGTTCTTC.